Listed below are T cell receptor beta chains from one sample, sequenced in a study of patients and donors after allogeneic stem cell transplantation. One entry per CDR3 protein, called by TCRdb with MiXCR from the RT-PCR reads. This sample carries some 230,000 distinct CDR3 sequences, 14% of them seen once, and the ten largest clones take around a tenth. Sequenced: blood, either unsorted or a sorted T cell fraction (not recorded which). The receptors were gathered from a human donor who was either an allogeneic HSCT recipient or a stem cell or donor lymphocyte infusion donor (not recorded which). It is not recorded whose cells these are; they may come from a transplant donor. The CDR3 runs from the conserved cysteine through the conserved F or W. D genes are given only for firm matches. Some rows have no size entry. The others give once, few or many, or a class for an expanded clone.

V gene	D gene	clone size	J gene	CDR3 DNA	CDR3 protein
TRBV19	.	few	TRBJ1-2	TGTGCCAGTAGTATAGGAGAGAACTATGGCTACACCTTC	CASSIGENYGYTF
TRBV3-1	.	few	TRBJ1-1	TGTGCCAGCAGCCAAAACGGATTCGGGGGTATCGGCACTGAAGCTTTCTTT	CASSQNGFGGIGTEAFF
TRBV7-3	.	few	TRBJ1-5	TGTGCCAGCAGCCCCGACGGGTTACAGCCCCAGCATTTT	CASSPDGLQPQHF
TRBV20-1	.	.	TRBJ2-1	TGCAGTGCTAGAGATACCCCCTACAATGAGCAGTTCTTC	CSARDTPYNEQFF
TRBV20-1	TRBD1	many	TRBJ1-1	TGCAGTGCTAGTCAGGGGGCTCAGACTGAAGCTTTCTTT	CSASQGAQTEAFF
TRBV14	.	few	TRBJ1-1	TGTGCCAGCAGCTCCGAGGGAGAAGCTTTCTTT	CASSSEGEAFF
TRBV7-8	.	many	TRBJ2-1	TGTGCCAGCAGCCCCCTCAGGAACAATGAGCAGTTCTTC	CASSPLRNNEQFF
TRBV25-1	TRBD2	few	TRBJ2-1	TGTGCCAGCAGTGAAAGCGGGAGAATGGATGAGCAGTTCTTC	CASSESGRMDEQFF
TRBV5-1	TRBD2	many	TRBJ2-3	TGCGCCAGCAGCCCACTAGCGGGGGGCACAGATACGCAGTATTTT	CASSPLAGGTDTQYF
TRBV6-2/TRBV6-3	.	many	TRBJ2-2	TGTGCCAGCAGTTACTCGGGGCCTAACACCGGGGAGCTGTTTTTT	CASSYSGPNTGELFF
TRBV11-3	TRBD2	.	TRBJ2-4	TGTGCCAGCAGCCCCCTAGCGGGAGTCCCCAACATTCAGTACTTC	CASSPLAGVPNIQYF
TRBV27	.	few	TRBJ1-1	TGTGCCAGCAGGGGCAGGGGGAACACTGAAGCTTTCTTT	CASRGRGNTEAFF
TRBV3-1	.	.	TRBJ1-6	TGTGCCAGCAGCCAAGGGCAGGGGCAGAATTCACCCCTCCACTTT	CASSQGQGQNSPLHF
TRBV4-3	.	.	TRBJ2-1	TGCGCCAGCAGCCAAGATAGGGGGGGGGGCATCTACAATGAGCAGTTCTTC	CASSQDRGGGIYNEQFF
TRBV12-3/TRBV12-4	.	few	TRBJ2-7	TGTGCCAGCAGCAGACCACCCTACGAGCAGTACTTC	CASSRPPYEQYF
TRBV12-3/TRBV12-4	TRBD2	.	TRBJ2-5	TGTGCCAGCAGTCCTACTAGCGGGGGGGAGACCCAGTACTTC	CASSPTSGGETQYF
TRBV11-2	.	many	TRBJ2-1	TGTGCCAGCAACTTACTGCAGGGACGGGACAATGAGCAGTTCTTC	CASNLLQGRDNEQFF
TRBV6-5	.	few	TRBJ1-2	TGTGCCAGCAGATTACAGGGATACGGCTACACCTTC	CASRLQGYGYTF
TRBV2	.	.	TRBJ1-3	TGTGCCAGCAGTGAACAGGGGACGGGAAACACCATATATTTT	CASSEQGTGNTIYF
TRBV7-2	TRBD1	few	TRBJ2-7	TGTGCCAGCAGCGTCTCGGGACAGGGGTGGGTCGAGCAGTACTTC	CASSVSGQGWVEQYF
TRBV2	TRBD1	many	TRBJ1-2	TGTGCCAGCAGTCAAACAGGGGGCGGTGGCTACACCTTC	CASSQTGGGGYTF
TRBV29-1	.	few	TRBJ2-5	TGCAGTCTGCGACAGGGGACTAGGGAGACCCAGTACTTC	CSLRQGTRETQYF
TRBV27	.	many	TRBJ2-2	TGTGCCAGCAGTTTTGAGCGGGTCGGCGCCGGGGAGCTGTTTTTT	CASSFERVGAGELFF